This T cell receptor (beta chain) is drawn from a study of T-cell reconstitution after alpha-beta-depleted transplantation in children. It was with unique molecular identifiers that the TCRbeta library was prepared. MiXCR, run by TCRdb on the PCR reads, gives a single entry per CDR3 protein. The sample records 500,000 to 600,000 distinct CDR3 sequences, about 33% being singletons. Germline CDR1 is LGHNT and CDR2 is FRNRAP. V lost 6 bases and J 2 bases, leaving 14 bases between the germline ends. The CDR3 runs to 15 residues. Material: PBMCs from the stem cell graft donor, obtained from the stem cell graft. The TCR originated in a human donor who donated a stem cell graft to a child with aplastic anemia. The chain recombines TRBV12-5 with TRBJ1-5, with TRBD1 as a possible D gene (5 bases). CDR3 in DNA: TGTGCTAGTGGCTCCCTCGGGGGGGGCAATCAGCCCCAGCATTTT. This gives the protein CASGSLGGGNQPQHF.